This T cell receptor (beta chain) was found in a study of cytomegalovirus exposure and HLA in healthy donors. Whole-study results and caveats: The authors enumerated roughly 160 TCR beta chains as linked to cytomegalovirus. An assumption of roughly uniform sequencing depth across donors underlay the presence/absence analyses. Earlier analysis found most TCR beta V segments productive about 87% or about 30% of the time.

In the case of this clone: Antigen specificity is unknown.

PCR employed 60 Vbeta and 13 Jbeta primers. The repertoire was sequenced with immunoSEQ multiplex PCR; TCRdb's copy has only in-frame clones and lacks some. The repertoire holds about 140,000 clones, with about 80% as singletons. J lost 0 bases, V lost 3 bases, and 3 bases had no gene match. Germline CDR1 reads SGHRS; CDR2 reads YFSETQ. The CDR3 extends over 16 amino acids. The chain carries TRBV5-1 and TRBJ2-4; 10 nucleotides agree with TRBD1. The sequence came from a middle-aged man in good health and CMV-seronegative. Material for sequencing was PBMCs. This CDR3 reads CASSSGTGEAKNIQYF. DNA of the CDR3: TGCGCCAGCAGCTCAGGGACAGGGGAAGCCAAAAACATTCAGTACTTC.